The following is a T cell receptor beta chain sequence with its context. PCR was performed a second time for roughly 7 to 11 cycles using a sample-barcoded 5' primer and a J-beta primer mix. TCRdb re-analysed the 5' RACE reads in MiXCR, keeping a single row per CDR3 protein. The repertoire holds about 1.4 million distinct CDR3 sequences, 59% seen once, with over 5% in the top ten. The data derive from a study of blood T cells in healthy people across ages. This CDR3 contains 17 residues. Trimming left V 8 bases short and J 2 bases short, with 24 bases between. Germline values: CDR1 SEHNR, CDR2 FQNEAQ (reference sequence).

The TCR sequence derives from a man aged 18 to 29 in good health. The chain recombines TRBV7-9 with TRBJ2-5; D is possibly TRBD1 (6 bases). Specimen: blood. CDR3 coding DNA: TGTGCCAGCGGCGGAGTACAAGGGGGTCAGTGGCAAGAGACCCAGTACTTC. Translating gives CASGGVQGGQWQETQYF.